Following are 15 T cell receptor beta chains from one sample sequenced in a study of neurological immune-mediated disorders. TCRdb reprocessed the 5' RACE reads via MiXCR and lists one record per CDR3 protein. Of 75,000 to 95,000 distinct CDR3 sequences listed, about 15% were seen once; the top ten hold 15% to 19%. Sequenced material: PBMCs. The receptors shown here come from a woman aged 40 to 50 in good health.

There are many counts of this clonotype. The chain is built from TRBV5-1 and TRBJ1-6; no clear D gene. V was cut by 4 bases and J by 5 bases, with 7 bases left in between. CDR3 size: 13 residues. The germline gives CDR1 SGHRS, CDR2 YFSETQ. The CDR3 loop reads CASSLKNNSPLHF. DNA for the CDR3: TGCGCCAGCAGCCTTAAGAATAATTCACCCCTCCACTTT.

This clonotype was seen repeatedly, ten times or more. The J gene is TRBJ1-2, the V gene TRBV12-3 or TRBV12-4; D is possibly TRBD1 (6 bases). CDR3 size: 16 residues. Trimming took off 4 bases at V and 7 bases at J, with 22 bases between the two ends. The CDR3 loop is CASSSLIATYRAGYTF. In DNA form, the CDR3 reads TGTGCCAGCAGTTCGCTCATCGCCACTTACAGGGCTGGCTACACCTTC.

This clonotype occurred many times. V gene TRBV4-3 combines with J gene TRBJ2-7, with TRBD1 matching 9 bases. The CDR3 is 14 amino acids. V was clipped by 5 bases and J by 1 base; unmatched bases: 3. In germline, CDR1 is LGHNA, CDR2 YSLEER. The CDR3 coding sequence is TGCGCCAGCAGCGCCGACAGGGGGTCCTACGAGCAGTACTTC. It is translated as CASSADRGSYEQYF.

The chain recombines TRBV5-1 with TRBJ2-7, with 11 bases that match TRBD1. Germline V gene lookup returns CDR1 SGHRS and CDR2 YFSETQ. The CDR3 extends over 14 amino acids. J gave up 5 bases and V 4 bases, and 5 bases lay outside the gene matches. DNA for the CDR3: TGCGCCAGCAGCGCCGGGACAGGGGGACACGAGCAGTACTTC. Protein product: CASSAGTGGHEQYF.

The table lists this clonotype with many counts. V gene TRBV20-1 combines with J gene TRBJ2-3; D not resolved. The germline V and J ends were trimmed by 0 bases and 0 bases, with 7 bases remaining between them. The CDR3 contains 14 residues. Germline CDR1 DFQATT, CDR2 SNEGSKA (reference sequence). CDR3 nucleotides: TGCAGTGCTAGAGATCCTATTAGCACAGATACGCAGTATTTT. Amino acids: CSARDPISTDTQYF.

This clonotype was found many times. The chain joins TRBV5-1 to TRBJ2-7, with 11 nucleotides matching TRBD1. This CDR3 comprises 14 residues. The junction had 1 base not matched to a gene; V was cut back by 3 bases and J by 2 bases. Germline CDR1 SGHRS, CDR2 YFSETQ. The CDR3 here is CASSSGQGAYEQYF. Written as DNA, the CDR3 is TGCGCCAGCAGCTCGGGACAGGGGGCCTACGAGCAGTACTTC.

J is TRBJ2-5 and V is TRBV6-2 or TRBV6-3; D not certain. CDR3 size: 16 residues. Trimming shortened V by 2 bases and J by 3 bases, and 16 bases separated the two germline ends. The germline CDR1 and CDR2 sequences are MNHEY and SVGEGT. DNA for the CDR3: TGTGCCAGCAGTTACAATTGGGCGACGAACGAAGAGACCCAGTACTTC. Amino acid sequence: CASSYNWATNEETQYF.

This clonotype was seen ten or more times. The chain combines TRBV29-1 with TRBJ1-1, with D perhaps matching TRBD1 (6 bases). Trimming shortened V by 6 bases and J by 1 base, and 15 bases separated the two germline ends. CDR1 and CDR2 (germline): SQVTM, ANQGSEA. The CDR3 covers 14 residues. The CDR3 region is CSVHPTGRNTEAFF. CDR3 DNA sequence: TGCAGCGTCCATCCGACAGGAAGGAACACTGAAGCTTTCTTT.

This rearrangement joins TRBV19 to TRBJ1-3; D is uncertain. This CDR3 region has 16 residues. V was cut by 7 bases and J by 0 bases, with 16 bases left in between. Germline CDR1 is LNHDA and CDR2 is SQIVND (reference sequence). The CDR3 coding sequence is TGTGCCAGTACGGCTCGAGAGGGAACCTCTGGAAACACCATATATTTT. It yields the protein CASTAREGTSGNTIYF. The whole variable domain, filled in from reference TRBV19 and TRBJ1-3, reads DGGITQSPKYLFRKEGQNVTLSCEQNLNHDAMYWYRQDPGQGLRLIYYSQIVNDFQKGDIAEGYSVSREKKESFPLTVTSAQKNPTAFYLCASTAREGTSGNTIYFGEGSWLTVV.

V is TRBV7-6 and J is TRBJ1-1; D is possibly TRBD1 (5 bases). V lost 8 bases and J 0 bases, leaving 10 bases between the germline ends. In germline, CDR1 is SGHVS, CDR2 FNYEAQ. The CDR3 loop spans 13 amino acids. CDR3 region: CASGADLNTEAFF. CDR3 DNA: TGTGCCAGCGGGGCAGACCTGAACACTGAAGCTTTCTTT.

Worth noting for this clonotype: It may be a read error: a sequence one base away is much more abundant. This sequence joins TRBV20-1 and TRBJ2-3, with 9 nucleotides matching TRBD2. There are 14 residues in the CDR3. CDR1 is DFQATT, CDR2 SNEGSKA, per germline (reference sequence). CDR3 region: CRAMLAGLKDTQYF. In nucleotides, the CDR3 is TGCAGAGCTATGCTAGCGGGGCTAAAGGATACGCAGTATTTT.

This clonotype was seen repeatedly, ten times or more. The chain links TRBV12-3 or TRBV12-4 to TRBJ2-1; 7 bases fit TRBD2. V lost 3 bases and J lost 12; bases outside the gene matches: 8. This CDR3 is 13 amino acids long. The CDR3 loop reads CASSLGGTGRQFF. CDR3 DNA sequence: TGTGCCAGCAGTTTGGGGGGGACCGGCCGGCAGTTCTTC.

This clonotype has ten or more counts. This chain uses TRBV20-1 with TRBJ2-3; 9 bases match TRBD2. The CDR3 runs 14 residues. V trimming: 6 bases; J trimming: 2 bases; junction bases outside the gene matches: 6. Germline CDR1 reads DFQATT; CDR2 reads SNEGSKA (reference sequence). CDR3 amino acids: CSARAGGPTDTQYF. The CDR3 nucleotides are TGCAGTGCCCGAGCGGGGGGTCCCACAGATACGCAGTATTTT.

This clonotype was detected only a few times. The chain carries TRBV5-1 and TRBJ2-7; 9 nucleotides agree with TRBD1. The V gene end was trimmed by 3 bases and the J gene end by 7 bases; junction bases not matched to a gene: 14. Germline V gene lookup returns CDR1 SGHRS and CDR2 YFSETQ. The CDR3 has 16 amino acids. DNA for the CDR3: TGCGCCAGCAGCTACAGCTGGACAGGGGCCATGGGGGAGCAGTACTTC. This translates into CASSYSWTGAMGEQYF. The full variable domain, with the rest looked up from reference TRBV5-1 and TRBJ2-7, is KAGVTQTPRYLIKTRGQQVTLSCSPISGHRSVSWYQQTPGQGLQFLFEYFSETQRNKGNFPGRFSGRQFSNSRSEMNVSTLELGDSALYLCASSYSWTGAMGEQYFGPGTRLTVT.

Ten or more counts support this clonotype. This rearrangement joins TRBV7-2 to TRBJ2-3; D is uncertain. Germline CDR1 is SGHTA and CDR2 is FQGNSA. V lost 3 bases, J lost 1 base, and 2 bases lay in between. The CDR3 has 12 amino acids. The CDR3 coding sequence is TGTGCCAGCAGCTTTCGCACAGATACGCAGTATTTT. As protein: CASSFRTDTQYF.